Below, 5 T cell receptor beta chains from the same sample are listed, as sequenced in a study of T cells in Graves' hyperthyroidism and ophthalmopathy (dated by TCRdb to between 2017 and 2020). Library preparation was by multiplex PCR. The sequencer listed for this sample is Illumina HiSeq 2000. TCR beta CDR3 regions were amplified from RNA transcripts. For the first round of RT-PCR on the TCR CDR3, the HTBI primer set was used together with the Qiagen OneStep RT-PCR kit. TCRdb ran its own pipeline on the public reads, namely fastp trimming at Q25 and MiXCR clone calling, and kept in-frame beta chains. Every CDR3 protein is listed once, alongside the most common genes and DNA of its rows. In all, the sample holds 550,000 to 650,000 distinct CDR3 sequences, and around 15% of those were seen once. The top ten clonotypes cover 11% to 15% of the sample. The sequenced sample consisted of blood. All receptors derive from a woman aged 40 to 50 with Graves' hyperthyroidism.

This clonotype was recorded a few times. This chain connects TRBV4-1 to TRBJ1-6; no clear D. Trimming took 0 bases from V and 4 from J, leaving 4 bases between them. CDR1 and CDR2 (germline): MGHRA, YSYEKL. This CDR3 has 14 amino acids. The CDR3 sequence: CASSQEYYNSPLHF. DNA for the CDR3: TGCGCCAGCAGCCAAGAATATTATAATTCACCCCTCCACTTT.

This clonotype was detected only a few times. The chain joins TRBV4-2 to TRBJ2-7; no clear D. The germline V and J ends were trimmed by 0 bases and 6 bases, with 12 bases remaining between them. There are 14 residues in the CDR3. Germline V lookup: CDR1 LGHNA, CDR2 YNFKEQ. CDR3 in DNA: TGTGCCAGCAGCCAAGATCTGGGGATGCGCGAGCAGTACTTC. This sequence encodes CASSQDLGMREQYF.

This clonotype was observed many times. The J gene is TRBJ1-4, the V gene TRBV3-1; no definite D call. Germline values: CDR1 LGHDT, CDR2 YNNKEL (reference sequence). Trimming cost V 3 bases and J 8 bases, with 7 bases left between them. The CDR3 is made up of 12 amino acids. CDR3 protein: CASSHGSEKLFF. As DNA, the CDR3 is TGTGCCAGCAGCCACGGTTCAGAAAAACTGTTTTTT.

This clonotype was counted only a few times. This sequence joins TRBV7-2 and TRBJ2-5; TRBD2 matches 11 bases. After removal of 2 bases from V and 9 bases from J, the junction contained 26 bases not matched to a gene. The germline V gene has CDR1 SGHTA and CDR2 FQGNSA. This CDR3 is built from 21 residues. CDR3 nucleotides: TGTGCCAGCAGCTTAACGGCACGCGTGGCTAGCGGGAGGAAGCTGGAAGGGGCCCAGTACTTC. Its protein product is CASSLTARVASGRKLEGAQYF.

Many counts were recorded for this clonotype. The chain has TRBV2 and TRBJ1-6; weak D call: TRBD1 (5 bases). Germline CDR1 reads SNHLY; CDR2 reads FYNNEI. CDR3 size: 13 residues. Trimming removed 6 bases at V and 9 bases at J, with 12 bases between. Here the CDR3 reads CASRDRESSPLHF. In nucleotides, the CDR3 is TGTGCCAGCAGAGACAGAGAGAGTTCACCCCTCCACTTT. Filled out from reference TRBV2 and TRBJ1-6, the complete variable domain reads EPEVTQTPSHQVTQMGQEVILRCVPISNHLYFYWYRQILGQKVEFLVSFYNNEISEKSEIFDDQFSVERPDGSNFTLKIRSTKLEDSAMYFCASRDRESSPLHFGNGTRLTVT.